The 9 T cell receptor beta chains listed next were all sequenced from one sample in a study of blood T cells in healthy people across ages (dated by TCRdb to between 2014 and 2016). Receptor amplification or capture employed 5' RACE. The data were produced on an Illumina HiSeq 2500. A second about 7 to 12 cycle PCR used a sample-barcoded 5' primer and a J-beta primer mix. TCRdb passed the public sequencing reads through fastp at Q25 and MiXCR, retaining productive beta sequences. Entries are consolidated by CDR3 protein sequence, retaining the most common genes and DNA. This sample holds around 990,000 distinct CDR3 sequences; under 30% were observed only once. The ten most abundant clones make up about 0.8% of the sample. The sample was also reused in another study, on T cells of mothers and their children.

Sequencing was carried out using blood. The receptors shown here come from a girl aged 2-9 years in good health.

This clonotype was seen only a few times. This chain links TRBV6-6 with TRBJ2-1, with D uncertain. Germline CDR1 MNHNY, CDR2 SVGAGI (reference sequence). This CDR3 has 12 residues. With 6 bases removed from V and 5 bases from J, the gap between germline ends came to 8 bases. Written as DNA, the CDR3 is TGTGCCAGCAGACCAACAAACAATGAGCAGTTCTTC. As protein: CASRPTNNEQFF.

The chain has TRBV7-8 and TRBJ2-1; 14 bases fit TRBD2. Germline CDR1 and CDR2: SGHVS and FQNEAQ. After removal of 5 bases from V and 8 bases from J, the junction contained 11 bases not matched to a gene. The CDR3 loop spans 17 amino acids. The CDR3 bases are TGTGCCAGCAGCCTGGGACTAGCGGGAGTGCGGGGCGATGAGCAGTTCTTC. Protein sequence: CASSLGLAGVRGDEQFF.

The DNA of the CDR3 is TGCAGCGTGATAACAGGTTCCAGCAATCAGCCCCAGCATTTT. Amino acid sequence: CSVITGSSNQPQHF. The chain combines TRBV29-1 with TRBJ1-5; D is possibly TRBD1 (5 bases). Per the germline V gene, CDR1 is SQVTM and CDR2 is ANQGSEA. The length of the CDR3 is 14 residues. V lost 6 bases, J lost 1 base, and 13 bases lay in between. Variable domain in full (rest from reference TRBV29-1 and TRBJ1-5): SAVISQKPSRDICQRGTSLTIQCQVDSQVTMMFWYRQQPGQSLTLIATANQGSEATYESGFVIDKFPISRPNLTFSTLTVSNMSPEDSSIYLCSVITGSSNQPQHFGDGTRLSIL.

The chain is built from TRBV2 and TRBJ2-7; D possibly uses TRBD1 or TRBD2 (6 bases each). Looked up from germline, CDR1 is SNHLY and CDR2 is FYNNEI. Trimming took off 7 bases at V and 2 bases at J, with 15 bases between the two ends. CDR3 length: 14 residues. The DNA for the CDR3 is TGTGCCAGCACCGGCGGGGACAACGCCTACGAGCAGTACTTC. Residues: CASTGGDNAYEQYF. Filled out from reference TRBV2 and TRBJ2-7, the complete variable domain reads EPEVTQTPSHQVTQMGQEVILRCVPISNHLYFYWYRQILGQKVEFLVSFYNNEISEKSEIFDDQFSVERPDGSNFTLKIRSTKLEDSAMYFCASTGGDNAYEQYFGPGTRLTVT.

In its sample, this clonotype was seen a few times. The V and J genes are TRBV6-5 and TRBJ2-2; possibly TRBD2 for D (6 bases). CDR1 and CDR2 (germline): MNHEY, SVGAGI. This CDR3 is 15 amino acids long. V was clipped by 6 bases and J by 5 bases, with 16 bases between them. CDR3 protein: CASRRSGLNTGELFF. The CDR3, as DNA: TGTGCCAGCAGAAGGAGCGGGCTCAATACCGGGGAGCTGTTTTTT.

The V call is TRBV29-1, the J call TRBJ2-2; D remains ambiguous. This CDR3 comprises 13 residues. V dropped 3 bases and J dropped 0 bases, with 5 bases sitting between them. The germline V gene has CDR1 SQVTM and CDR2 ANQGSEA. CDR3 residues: CSVEGSNTGELFF. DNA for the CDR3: TGCAGCGTTGAGGGCTCGAACACCGGGGAGCTGTTTTTT.

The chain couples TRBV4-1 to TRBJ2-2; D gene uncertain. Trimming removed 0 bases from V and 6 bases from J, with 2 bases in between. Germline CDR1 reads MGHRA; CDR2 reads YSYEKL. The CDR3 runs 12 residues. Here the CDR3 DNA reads TGCGCCAGCAGCCAAGATGCCGGGGAGCTGTTTTTT. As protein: CASSQDAGELFF.

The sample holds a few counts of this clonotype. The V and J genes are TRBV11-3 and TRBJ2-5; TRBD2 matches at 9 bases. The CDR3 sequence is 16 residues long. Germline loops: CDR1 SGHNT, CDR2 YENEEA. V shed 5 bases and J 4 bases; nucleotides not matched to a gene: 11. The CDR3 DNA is TGTGCCAGCAGCCTAGGGCTAGCGGGGATTGGAGAGACCCAGTACTTC. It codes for CASSLGLAGIGETQYF.

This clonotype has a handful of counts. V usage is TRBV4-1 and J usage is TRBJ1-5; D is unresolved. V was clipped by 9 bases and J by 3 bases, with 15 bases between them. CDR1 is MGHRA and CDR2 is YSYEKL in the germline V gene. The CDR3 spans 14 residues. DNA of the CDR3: TGCGCCAGTGCCGCGAGGTTTGACAATCAGCCCCAGCATTTT. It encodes CASAARFDNQPQHF.